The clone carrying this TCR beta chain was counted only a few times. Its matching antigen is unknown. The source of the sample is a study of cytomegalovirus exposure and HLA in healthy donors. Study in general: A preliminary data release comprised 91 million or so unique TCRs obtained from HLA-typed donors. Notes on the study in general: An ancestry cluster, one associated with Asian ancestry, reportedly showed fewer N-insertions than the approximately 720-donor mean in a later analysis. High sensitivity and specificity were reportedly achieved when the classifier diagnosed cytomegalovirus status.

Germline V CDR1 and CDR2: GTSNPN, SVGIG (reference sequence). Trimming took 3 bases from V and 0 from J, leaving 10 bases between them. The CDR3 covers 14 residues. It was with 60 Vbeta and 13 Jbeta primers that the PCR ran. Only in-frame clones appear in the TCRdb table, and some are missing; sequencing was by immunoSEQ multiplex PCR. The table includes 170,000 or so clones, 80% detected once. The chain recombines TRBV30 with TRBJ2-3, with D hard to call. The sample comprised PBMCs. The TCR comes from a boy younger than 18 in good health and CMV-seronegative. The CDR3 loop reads CAWSRTASTDTQYF. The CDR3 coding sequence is TGTGCCTGGAGCCGAACAGCTAGCACAGATACGCAGTATTTT.